The TCR beta chain described here comes from a study of shared clonotypes between healthy human individuals. This table comes from immunoSEQ multiplex PCR, and its TCRdb copy is limited to in-frame clones, with some not included. The sample has over 2 million clones, 85% to 95% seen once. The CDR3 contains 11 residues. Trimming cost V 3 bases and J 7 bases, with 9 bases left between them. Germline V gene data show CDR1 as GTSNPN and CDR2 as SVGIG (reference sequence). As concerns this clone: The antigen is unknown.

The donors, healthy adults who were HIV-negative, had experienced no recent acute infections or vaccinations. Both subsets, CD45RA+ naive and CD45RA-negative memory, were split from the CD4+ cells. Findings and caveats of the study: Tissue TCR repertoires likely differ from these blood-only repertoires. When naive CD4 clonotypes were compared across a handful of donors, around 5% were shared.

The material sequenced was naive CD4+ T cells sorted from blood. Subset meaning: CD45RA+ positively selected. The sequence was obtained from a man aged 18 to 35 in good health. V gene TRBV30 combines with J gene TRBJ1-2, with a weak D call TRBD1 (5 bases). The CDR3 protein is CAWSWGTGYTF. CDR3 sequence (DNA): TGTGCCTGGAGCTGGGGGACTGGCTACACCTTC. Full variable domain (rest looked up from reference TRBV30 and TRBJ1-2): SQTIHQWPATLVQPVGSPLSLECTVEGTSNPNLYWYRQAAGRGLQLLFYSVGIGQISSEVPQNLSASRPQDRQFILSSKKLLLSDSGFYLCAWSWGTGYTFGSGTRLTVV.